Listed below are T cell receptor beta chains from one sample, sequenced in a study of control samples from healthy donors and cancer patients. Sequencing was performed with immunoSEQ multiplex PCR; in TCRdb, only in-frame clones are kept and a portion is missing. The table includes over 100,000 clones, approximately 90% detected once. The sample taken for sequencing was blood. The receptors derive from a woman between 50 and 59 years old in good health. CDR3s include the opening cysteine and the closing phenylalanine or tryptophan. Each record gives: V gene, J gene, D gene, clone size, CDR3 protein, CDR3 DNA. A D gene is named only where the DNA matches it firmly. For some rows the clone size is stated as once, few or many, or as a class when expanded; others skip it.

TRBV5-4	TRBJ2-3	-	-	CASSRRADTQYF	TGTGCCAGCAGCCGTAGGGCAGATACGCAGTATTTT
TRBV20-1	TRBJ1-4	-	-	CSASTARGGNEKLFF	TGCAGTGCTAGTACCGCCCGGGGCGGTAATGAAAAACTGTTTTTT
TRBV20-1	TRBJ1-2	TRBD1	-	CSARQGVGYTF	TGCAGTGCCAGACAGGGGGTGGGCTACACCTTC
TRBV5-1	TRBJ1-2	TRBD1	-	CASSFTGGDGYTF	TGCGCCAGCAGCTTTACAGGGGGCGATGGCTACACCTTC
TRBV4-1	TRBJ1-1	TRBD1	-	CASSLREQGNEAFF	TGCGCCAGCAGCCTCCGCGAACAGGGGAATGAAGCTTTCTTT
TRBV27	TRBJ2-7	TRBD2	-	CASSGPTGSGGSRAYEQYF	TGTGCCAGCAGCGGGCCTACGGGTAGCGGGGGGTCTCGGGCCTACGAGCAGTACTTC
TRBV5-8	TRBJ2-1	TRBD2	-	CASSLDGLANEQFF	TGTGCCAGCAGCTTGGATGGACTAGCTAATGAGCAGTTCTTC
TRBV19	TRBJ1-5	-	few	CASGINQPQHF	TGTGCCAGTGGGATTAATCAGCCCCAGCATTTT
TRBV18	TRBJ1-1	TRBD1	-	CASASTPGQGPEAFF	TGTGCCAGCGCAAGTACTCCGGGACAGGGTCCTGAAGCTTTCTTT
TRBV9	TRBJ2-3	TRBD2	-	CASSGTSGRDPTDTQYF	TGTGCCAGCAGTGGGACTAGCGGGAGGGATCCCACAGATACGCAGTATTTT
TRBV11-2	TRBJ2-5	-	-	CASSTLNQETQYF	TGTGCCAGCAGCACGTTGAACCAAGAGACCCAGTACTTC
TRBV6-1	TRBJ2-1	-	-	CASSEGFHNEQFF	TGTGCCAGCAGTGAGGGCTTCCACAATGAGCAGTTCTTC
TRBV8-2	TRBJ1-2	-	-	CGRLSRKTYGYTF	TGTGGCAGATTAAGTAGGAAGACCTATGGCTACACCTTC
TRBV5-4	TRBJ1-5	-	few	CASSLNPGEDQPQHF	TGTGCCAGCAGCTTGAATCCCGGGGAGGACCAGCCCCAGCATTTT
TRBV15	TRBJ2-3	TRBD2	-	CATGSGGATDTQYF	TGTGCCACCGGAAGCGGGGGGGCCACAGATACGCAGTATTTT
TRBV30	TRBJ2-7	TRBD1	-	CAWIVHSSQGAYEQYF	TGTGCCTGGATTGTCCACAGCTCTCAGGGGGCCTACGAGCAGTACTTC
TRBV4-2	TRBJ1-1	TRBD1	few	CASSQAAGQGYTEAFF	TGTGCCAGCAGCCAAGCGGCGGGACAGGGTTACACTGAAGCTTTCTTT
TRBV28	TRBJ1-2	-	-	CASSLGGFGYTF	TGTGCCAGCAGTTTGGGGGGTTTTGGCTACACCTTC
TRBV28	TRBJ2-2	-	-	CASSLHPTNTGELFF	TGTGCCAGCAGTTTACACCCGACGAACACCGGGGAGCTGTTTTTT
TRBV28	TRBJ1-5	-	-	CASSLRGTYQPQHF	TGTGCCAGCAGTTTAAGGGGGACTTATCAGCCCCAGCATTTT
TRBV28	TRBJ1-1	-	once	CASSSPLNTEAFF	TGTGCCAGCAGTTCCCCCCTGAACACTGAAGCTTTCTTT
TRBV29-1	TRBJ2-1	TRBD1	-	CSGTGDAYNEQFF	TGCAGCGGGACAGGGGACGCCTACAATGAGCAGTTCTTC
TRBV3-1/TRBV3-2	TRBJ2-1	TRBD2	-	CASSQDSRKGTRGFYNEQFF	TGTGCCAGCAGCCAAGATTCACGTAAGGGGACTAGAGGGTTCTACAATGAGCAGTTCTTC
TRBV27	TRBJ1-2	-	-	CASSSLWGNYGYTF	TGTGCCAGCAGTTCCCTCTGGGGGAACTATGGCTACACCTTC
TRBV28	TRBJ1-2	-	-	CASSLSLEYGYTF	TGTGCCAGCAGTTTATCATTGGAATATGGCTACACCTTC
TRBV6-1	TRBJ2-7	-	-	CASSEGRTYEQYF	TGTGCCAGCAGTGAAGGTCGGACCTACGAGCAGTACTTC
TRBV7-2	TRBJ2-5	TRBD1	-	CASSLGTGGETQYF	TGTGCCAGCAGCTTAGGGACAGGGGGGGAGACCCAGTACTTC
TRBV4-1	TRBJ2-3	TRBD2	-	CASSQDRRLAGGSSTDTQYF	TGCGCCAGCAGCCAAGATCGGCGACTAGCGGGAGGGTCTAGCACAGATACGCAGTATTTT
TRBV7-9	TRBJ1-1	TRBD1	-	CASSLGQGAEAFF	TGTGCCAGCAGCTTGGGACAGGGGGCTGAAGCTTTCTTT
TRBV28	TRBJ1-6	-	-	CASRVSFNSPLHF	TGTGCCAGCAGGGTCAGTTTTAATTCACCCCTCCACTTT
TRBV5-1	TRBJ2-1	-	-	CASSLANRGGIDEQFF	TGCGCCAGCAGCTTGGCTAACAGAGGGGGGATAGATGAGCAGTTCTTC
TRBV9	TRBJ2-3	TRBD2	once	CASSVEPSGTNTQYF	TGTGCCAGCAGCGTAGAGCCTAGCGGAACAAATACGCAGTATTTT
TRBV2	TRBJ1-5	-	-	CASSPGQGNNQPQHF	TGTGCCAGCAGTCCGGGACAAGGGAACAATCAGCCCCAGCATTTT
TRBV6-1	TRBJ1-5	TRBD1	once	CASSEAFGDRPEGQPQHF	TGTGCCAGCAGTGAAGCGTTTGGGGACAGGCCGGAGGGGCAGCCCCAGCATTTT
TRBV20-1	TRBJ1-2	-	-	CSASAGSRGGYTF	TGCAGTGCTAGTGCCGGAAGCCGGGGTGGCTACACCTTC